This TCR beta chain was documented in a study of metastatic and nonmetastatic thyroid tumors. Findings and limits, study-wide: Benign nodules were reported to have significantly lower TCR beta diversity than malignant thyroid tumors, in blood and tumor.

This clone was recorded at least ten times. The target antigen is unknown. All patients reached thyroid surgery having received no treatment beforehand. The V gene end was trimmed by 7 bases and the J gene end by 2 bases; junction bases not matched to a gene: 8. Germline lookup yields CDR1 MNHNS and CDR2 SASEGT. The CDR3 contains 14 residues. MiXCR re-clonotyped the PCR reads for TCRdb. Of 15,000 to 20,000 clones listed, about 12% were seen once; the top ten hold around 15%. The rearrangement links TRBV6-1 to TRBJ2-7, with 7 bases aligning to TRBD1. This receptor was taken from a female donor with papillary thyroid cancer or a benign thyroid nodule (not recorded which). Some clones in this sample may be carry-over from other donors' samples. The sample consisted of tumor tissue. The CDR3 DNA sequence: TGTGCCAGCACCGAGGACAGGATAACCTACGAGCAGTACTTC. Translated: CASTEDRITYEQYF.